The 24 T cell receptor beta chains reported below all come from one sample, sequenced in a study of shared T cell receptors in the human thymus. TCRdb keeps only in-frame clones here, not all; method: immunoSEQ multiplex PCR. The sample has hundreds of thousands of clones; around 78% are singletons. The same data also contributed to another study, on human thymus T cells.

Sequencing was carried out using thymocytes. Receptor source: a boy under three years old with a congenital heart defect.

The gene calls are TRBV18 and TRBJ2-6; TRBD1 matches at 12 bases. CDR3 size: 17 residues. Looked up from germline, CDR1 is KGHSH and CDR2 is LQKENI. Unmatched junction bases numbered 4, after V lost 4 bases and J lost 3 bases. CDR3 in amino acids: CASSRGQGAHGANVLTF. CDR3 in DNA: TGTGCCAGCTCACGGGGACAGGGGGCTCATGGGGCCAACGTCCTGACTTTC.

The rearrangement links TRBV19 to TRBJ2-7; unclear D gene. CDR1 and CDR2 from the germline V gene are LNHDA and SQIVND (reference sequence). This CDR3 spans 10 amino acids. The CDR3 DNA is TGTGCACTACCCTACAACGAGCAGTACTTC. It codes for CALPYNEQYF.

CDR3 sequence: CASSPGAGAEETQYF. The DNA for the CDR3 is TGTGCCAGCAGCCCGGGAGCAGGCGCGGAGGAGACCCAGTACTTC. The chain uses TRBV6-5 and TRBJ2-5; maybe TRBD2 (6 bases). V lost 6 bases, J lost 5 bases, and 19 bases lay in between. CDR1 and CDR2 from the germline V gene are MNHEY and SVGAGI. The CDR3 loop spans 15 amino acids.

The gene calls are TRBV9 and TRBJ1-5; the D is unclear. Germline V gene data show CDR1 as SGDLS and CDR2 as YYNGEE. The CDR3 consists of 13 residues. With 7 bases removed from V and 1 base from J, the gap between germline ends came to 9 bases. The CDR3 DNA reads as TGTGCCAGCTCCCCCGGGAGCAATCAGCCCCAGCATTTT. Protein: CASSPGSNQPQHF. The complete variable domain, with remaining parts taken from reference TRBV9 and TRBJ1-5, reads DSGVTQTPKHLITATGQRVTLRCSPRSGDLSVYWYQQSLDQGLQFLIQYYNGEERAKGNILERFSAQQFPDLHSELNLSSLELGDSALYFCASSPGSNQPQHFGDGTRLSIL.

This chain connects TRBV9 to TRBJ1-3; D is uncertain. This CDR3 region has 15 residues. Looked up from germline, CDR1 is SGDLS and CDR2 is YYNGEE. V shed 2 bases and J shed 0 bases, with 9 bases lying between them. The CDR3 coding sequence is TGTGCCAGCAGCGTCGAGGAGCGCTCTGGAAACACCATATATTTT. It specifies CASSVEERSGNTIYF.

This clone was counted only a few times. V usage is TRBV5-4 and J usage is TRBJ2-6, with 13 bases aligning to TRBD2. CDR3 length: 17 amino acids. The germline V gene encodes CDR1 SGHNT and CDR2 YYREEE (reference sequence). V lost 3 bases to trimming and J lost 2 bases; unmatched junction nucleotides: 2. The CDR3 sequence is CASSSGLAGAGANVLTF. CDR3 DNA: TGTGCCAGCAGCTCAGGACTAGCGGGAGCTGGGGCCAACGTCCTGACTTTC.

J is TRBJ2-3 and V is TRBV28; D unclear. Trimming left V 5 bases short and J 1 base short, with 10 bases between. CDR1 and CDR2 (germline): MDHEN, SYDVKM. This CDR3 has 14 amino acids. CDR3 bases: TGTGCCAGCAGTCGACAAGCCCGCACAGATACGCAGTATTTT. It is translated as CASSRQARTDTQYF.

This rearrangement joins TRBV19 to TRBJ2-1; 8 bases line up with TRBD2. With V trimmed by 5 bases and J by 0 bases, 30 bases remained unmatched. Germline lookup yields CDR1 LNHDA and CDR2 SQIVND (reference sequence). CDR3 size: 24 residues. CDR3 sequence: CASSPVGRAGEMGREVPSYNEQFF. The CDR3 region has the DNA TGTGCCAGTAGTCCTGTGGGGAGGGCAGGGGAGATGGGGCGGGAGGTCCCCTCCTACAATGAGCAGTTCTTC.

The rearrangement uses TRBV6-1 and TRBJ2-7; 9 nucleotides align to TRBD1. With 2 bases clipped from V and 5 bases from J, the junction kept 22 bases outside the gene matches. The germline V gene has CDR1 MNHNS and CDR2 SASEGT. This CDR3 is built from 20 residues. In DNA, the CDR3 is TGTGCCAGCAGTGAAATAGGTAATACGGGCGTGGGACAGGGTCCGGACGAGCAGTACTTC. Protein sequence: CASSEIGNTGVGQGPDEQYF.

This chain joins TRBV10-2 and TRBJ2-7, with 10 nucleotides matching TRBD2. This CDR3 contains 14 residues. Germline loops: CDR1 WSHSY, CDR2 SAAADI. V lost 6 bases, J lost 2 bases, and 4 bases stayed unmatched. The CDR3 is CASSHLAGAYEQYF. The CDR3, as DNA: TGCGCCAGCAGCCACCTAGCGGGAGCCTACGAGCAGTACTTC.

J is TRBJ1-1 and V is TRBV12-5; D is possibly TRBD1 (5 bases). The V gene lost 5 bases and the J gene lost 3 bases, with 16 bases spanning the gap. The length of the CDR3 is 15 residues. Germline V gene data show CDR1 as LGHNT and CDR2 as FRNRAP. Here the CDR3 reads CASGPNQGRDTEAFF. CDR3 DNA: TGTGCTAGTGGTCCAAACCAGGGCAGGGACACTGAAGCTTTCTTT.

This chain joins TRBV14 and TRBJ1-1, with no clear D. V was clipped by 0 bases and J by 8 bases, with 10 bases between them. The CDR3 length is 13 residues. In germline, CDR1 is SGHDN, CDR2 FVKESK. The CDR3 region has the DNA TGTGCCAGCAGCCAAGATTTAAATCAGGAAGCTTTCTTT. It translates to CASSQDLNQEAFF.

The V call is TRBV7-4, the J call TRBJ1-2, with TRBD1 as a possible D gene (5 bases). The germline gives CDR1 SGHVT, CDR2 SQSDAQ. This CDR3 comprises 15 residues. Trimming shortened V by 1 base and J by 9 bases, and 18 bases separated the two germline ends. CDR3 sequence reads: CASSLEGRVGHCYTF. The DNA for the CDR3 is TGTGCCAGCAGCTTAGAGGGGAGGGTAGGTCATTGCTACACCTTC.

This clone is a singleton in its sample. This chain links TRBV11-1 with TRBJ2-7; D is possibly TRBD2 (6 bases). The germline CDR1 and CDR2 sequences are SGHAT and FQDESV (reference sequence). The length of the CDR3 is 14 residues. The V and J ends lost 1 base and 3 bases respectively, with 10 bases between them. The CDR3 is CASSLGLGYYEQYF. The CDR3 DNA reads as TGTGCCAGCAGCTTAGGACTAGGCTACTACGAGCAGTACTTC. Full variable domain (rest looked up from reference TRBV11-1 and TRBJ2-7): EAEVAQSPRYKITEKSQAVAFWCDPISGHATLYWYRQILGQGPELLVQFQDESVVDDSQLPKDRFSAERLKGVDSTLKIQPAELGDSAMYLCASSLGLGYYEQYFGPGTRLTVT.

The table lists this clone with a few counts. The V gene is TRBV7-9, the J gene TRBJ1-2; perhaps TRBD1 as D (6 bases). In germline, CDR1 is SEHNR, CDR2 FQNEAQ (reference sequence). Trimming removed 3 bases from V and 2 bases from J, with 13 bases in between. The CDR3 length is 15 residues. The CDR3 coding sequence is TGTGCCAGCAGCTTCCCCGGACAGAAGAACTATGGCTACACCTTC. It encodes CASSFPGQKNYGYTF.

The V gene is TRBV4-3, the J gene TRBJ1-5; TRBD1 matches at 10 bases. The CDR3 runs 17 residues. Trimming removed 1 base from V and 2 bases from J; junction bases left unmatched: 5. Germline CDR1 LGHNA, CDR2 YSLEER. CDR3 protein: CASSQGVGQGGNQPQHF. The CDR3 DNA sequence: TGCGCCAGCAGCCAAGGAGTAGGACAGGGGGGCAATCAGCCCCAGCATTTT.

This chain joins TRBV19 and TRBJ2-2, with TRBD1 matching 11 bases. Germline CDR1 LNHDA, CDR2 SQIVND (reference sequence). The CDR3 extends over 16 amino acids. V was clipped by 8 bases and J by 5 bases; unmatched bases: 10. The CDR3 sequence is CASASPGQGVTGELFF. The CDR3 DNA reads as TGTGCCAGTGCCTCCCCGGGACAGGGGGTTACCGGGGAGCTGTTTTTT.

This rearrangement joins TRBV28 to TRBJ1-1, with D possibly matching TRBD1 (6 bases). The ends were cut back, 6 bases at V and 0 bases at J, with 11 bases in the middle. CDR3 length: 14 residues. Per the germline V gene, CDR1 is MDHEN and CDR2 is SYDVKM. The CDR3 coding sequence is TGTGCCAGCAGAGGACAGTTTATGAACACTGAAGCTTTCTTT. Translating it yields CASRGQFMNTEAFF.

The chain has TRBV27 and TRBJ2-2, with D possibly matching TRBD2 (5 bases). Trimming shortened V by 5 bases and J by 3 bases, and 16 bases separated the two germline ends. The CDR3 loop spans 16 amino acids. Germline V lookup: CDR1 MNHEY, CDR2 SMNVEV (reference sequence). In DNA, the CDR3 is TGTGCCAGCAGTCCCCGGGTCGGGGTGGACACCGGGGAGCTGTTTTTT. It is translated as CASSPRVGVDTGELFF.

The gene calls are TRBV10-3 and TRBJ2-1; tentatively, D is TRBD2 (6 bases). The ends were cut back, 5 bases at V and 0 bases at J, with 14 bases in the middle. Germline-derived CDR1 and CDR2 are ENHRY and SYGVKD. CDR3 length: 16 amino acids. DNA of the CDR3: TGTGCCATCAGTCCGACTAGGGGCAGCTCCTACAATGAGCAGTTCTTC. Its translation: CAISPTRGSSYNEQFF.

The V call is TRBV4-2, the J call TRBJ2-1; D unclear. This CDR3 spans 15 amino acids. V lost 3 bases and J lost 0, with 9 bases in between. The germline gives CDR1 LGHNA, CDR2 YNFKEQ. The CDR3 DNA follows: TGTGCCAGCAGCCATCAGGTCAGCTCCTACAATGAGCAGTTCTTC. Translation: CASSHQVSSYNEQFF.

The chain recombines TRBV27 with TRBJ2-7; perhaps TRBD1 as D (9 bases). Germline CDR1 MNHEY, CDR2 SMNVEV (reference sequence). CDR3 length: 13 residues. The ends were cut back, 2 bases at V and 11 bases at J, with 16 bases in the middle. The CDR3: CASSLRGGTGKYF. CDR3 nucleotides: TGTGCCAGCAGTTTACGGGGGGGGACAGGGAAGTACTTC.

Only a few counts were recorded for this clone. This sequence joins TRBV28 and TRBJ1-3; no definite D call. Trimming took off 10 bases at V and 0 bases at J, with 4 bases between the two ends. This CDR3 comprises 11 residues. CDR1 and CDR2 from the germline V gene are MDHEN and SYDVKM. CDR3 in DNA: TGTGCCACCTTCTCTGGAAACACCATATATTTT. Amino acid sequence: CATFSGNTIYF.

The rearrangement joins TRBV10-3 to TRBJ2-5; D might be TRBD2 (5 bases). CDR3 size: 15 residues. The V and J ends lost 5 bases and 7 bases respectively, with 20 bases between them. The germline gives CDR1 ENHRY, CDR2 SYGVKD. CDR3 nucleotides: TGTGCCATCAGTTCAGACTCCCGTCAGAGGGCGACCCAGTACTTC. As protein: CAISSDSRQRATQYF.